The 8 T cell receptor beta chains given below trace back to one sample, sequenced in a study of cytomegalovirus exposure and HLA in healthy donors. The PCR made use of 60 Vbeta and 13 Jbeta primers. The repertoire was sequenced with immunoSEQ multiplex PCR; TCRdb's copy has only in-frame clones and lacks some. The top ten hold about 5% of the sample, which has 95,000 to 120,000 clones, 65% to 85% seen once. Specimen: PBMCs. These TCRs come from a woman aged 25 to 39 in good health and CMV-seropositive.

The rearrangement uses TRBV19 and TRBJ2-5; 8 bases fit TRBD2. Trimming cost V 3 bases and J 3 bases; bases outside gene matches: 9. Per the germline V gene, CDR1 is LNHDA and CDR2 is SQIVND (reference sequence). The CDR3 sequence is 16 residues long. The CDR3 reads CASSILRGGMEETQYF. In DNA form, the CDR3 reads TGTGCCAGTAGTATTCTACGGGGGGGCATGGAAGAGACCCAGTACTTC.

The chain combines TRBV7-3 with TRBJ2-1; TRBD1 agrees at 8 bases. The trim removed 5 bases at V and 1 base at J, leaving 4 bases unmatched. Germline V CDR1 and CDR2: SGHTA, FQGTGA. The CDR3 sequence is 15 residues long. CDR3 sequence reads: CASSMDRASYNEQFF. The CDR3 DNA reads as TGTGCCAGCAGCATGGACAGGGCGTCCTACAATGAGCAGTTCTTC.

The chain links TRBV10-2 to TRBJ2-1; 9 bases match TRBD2. CDR3 size: 15 residues. The germline CDR1 and CDR2 sequences are WSHSY and SAAADI. The J segment lost 4 bases and the V segment lost 6 bases, leaving 7 bases of the junction unmatched. CDR3 sequence reads: CASRIGLAGYNEQFF. The CDR3 DNA follows: TGCGCCAGCAGGATAGGGCTAGCGGGGTACAATGAGCAGTTCTTC.

CDR3: CASSLQGAGSNNEKLFF. As DNA, the CDR3 is TGCGCCAGCAGCCTACAGGGGGCCGGATCTAACAATGAAAAACTGTTTTTT. The rearrangement links TRBV4-1 to TRBJ1-4, with 9 bases fitting TRBD1. V shed 4 bases, J shed 5 bases, and the junction held 11 bases outside the gene matches. The CDR3 is 17 residues long. CDR1 and CDR2 from the germline V gene are MGHRA and YSYEKL.

The rearrangement links TRBV7-9 to TRBJ1-1, with 7 bases identical to TRBD1. This CDR3 spans 14 amino acids. J gave up 0 bases and V 5 bases, and 3 bases lay outside the gene matches. From germline, CDR1 is SEHNR and CDR2 FQNEAQ (reference sequence). CDR3 nucleotides: TGTGCCAGCAGCAGGGGACAGCTGAACACTGAAGCTTTCTTT. Translation: CASSRGQLNTEAFF.

The chain joins TRBV18 to TRBJ1-6; D perhaps matches TRBD1 (6 bases). Trimming cost V 5 bases and J 8 bases, with 19 bases left between them. The germline V gene encodes CDR1 KGHSH and CDR2 LQKENI. CDR3 size: 16 residues. Here the CDR3 DNA reads TGTGCCAGCTCAAATACCCCGGGGGGCGTAGATTCACCCCTCCACTTT. Translation: CASSNTPGGVDSPLHF.

The CDR3 here is CASSLGATNEKLFF. The CDR3 region has the DNA TGTGCCAGCTCACTTGGAGCAACTAATGAAAAACTGTTTTTT. This chain joins TRBV18 and TRBJ1-4; D not certain. The CDR3 has 14 amino acids. Trimming stripped 4 bases from V and 0 bases from J, with 6 bases between. Germline loops: CDR1 KGHSH, CDR2 LQKENI.

V and J are TRBV19 and TRBJ1-5; D gene uncertain. Trimming took 3 bases from V and 3 from J, leaving 12 bases between them. This CDR3 has 15 amino acids. CDR1 and CDR2 from the germline V gene are LNHDA and SQIVND (reference sequence). CDR3 nucleotides: TGTGCCAGTAGTATTTCGGGGAACGCCAATCAGCCCCAGCATTTT. Protein product: CASSISGNANQPQHF.